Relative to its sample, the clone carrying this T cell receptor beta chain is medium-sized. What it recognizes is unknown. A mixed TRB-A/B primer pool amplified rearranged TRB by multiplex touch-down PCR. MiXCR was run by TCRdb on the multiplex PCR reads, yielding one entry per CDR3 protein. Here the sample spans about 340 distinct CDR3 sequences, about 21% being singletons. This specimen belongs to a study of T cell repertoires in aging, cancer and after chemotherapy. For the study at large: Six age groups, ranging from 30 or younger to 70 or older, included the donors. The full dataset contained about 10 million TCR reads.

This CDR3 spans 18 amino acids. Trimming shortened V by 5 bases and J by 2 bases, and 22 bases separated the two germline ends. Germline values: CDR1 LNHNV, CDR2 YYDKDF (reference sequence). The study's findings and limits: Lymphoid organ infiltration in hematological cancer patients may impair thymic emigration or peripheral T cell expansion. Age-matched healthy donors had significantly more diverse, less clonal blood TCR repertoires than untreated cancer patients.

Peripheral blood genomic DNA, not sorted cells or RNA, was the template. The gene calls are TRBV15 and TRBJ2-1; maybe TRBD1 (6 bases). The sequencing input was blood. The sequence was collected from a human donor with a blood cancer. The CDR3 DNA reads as TGTGCCACCAGCTCCAAAGGGGGTCCTAAGGGCGCCTACAATGAGCAGTTCTTC. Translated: CATSSKGGPKGAYNEQFF.